The T cell receptor beta chain under discussion was sequenced for a study of blood T cell repertoires in COVID-19. Study context: Acute and convalescent COVID-19 samples came from the United States, Italy and Spain. T cells, B-cell-depleted T cells, or PBMCs provided the cDNA or gDNA that served as material.

V was shortened by 2 bases and J by 6 bases, with 8 bases between the two germline ends. CDR3 length: 13 residues. Germline CDR1 is SGHTA and CDR2 is FQGNSA. TCRdb keeps only in-frame clones here, not all; method: immunoSEQ multiplex PCR. The sample includes 77,000 or so clones, roughly 89% seen only once; the top ten take approximately 4.2%. This clonotype originated in a man in his fifties with active COVID-19. Material for sequencing was peripheral blood. The V and J genes are TRBV7-2 and TRBJ1-5; D is unresolved. The CDR3 nucleotides are TGTGCCAGCAGCTTATCTCGGGTTCAGCCCCAGCATTTT. Translated, it gives CASSLSRVQPQHF.